Here is one T cell receptor beta chain with its context. This sample was included in a study of shared T cell receptors in the human thymus. Clones were read by immunoSEQ multiplex PCR, and TCRdb kept only the in-frame ones, dropping some. The sample has hundreds of thousands of clones; more than 75% are singletons. This sample also belongs to another study, concerning human thymus T cells. That work adds: An apparent bias in V and J gene usage was seen in thymic and blood repertoires.

Sample: thymocytes. The receptor's source is a boy younger than two with a congenital heart defect.

Written as DNA, the CDR3 is TGTGCCAGCAGTTCGGACATATTACTCTATGGCTACACCTTC. It yields the protein CASSSDILLYGYTF. The genes are TRBV6-5 and TRBJ1-2; the D gene is possibly TRBD1 (5 bases). The germline V and J ends were trimmed by 4 bases and 4 bases, with 13 bases remaining between them. CDR3 length equals 14 residues. Germline lookup yields CDR1 MNHEY and CDR2 SVGAGI.